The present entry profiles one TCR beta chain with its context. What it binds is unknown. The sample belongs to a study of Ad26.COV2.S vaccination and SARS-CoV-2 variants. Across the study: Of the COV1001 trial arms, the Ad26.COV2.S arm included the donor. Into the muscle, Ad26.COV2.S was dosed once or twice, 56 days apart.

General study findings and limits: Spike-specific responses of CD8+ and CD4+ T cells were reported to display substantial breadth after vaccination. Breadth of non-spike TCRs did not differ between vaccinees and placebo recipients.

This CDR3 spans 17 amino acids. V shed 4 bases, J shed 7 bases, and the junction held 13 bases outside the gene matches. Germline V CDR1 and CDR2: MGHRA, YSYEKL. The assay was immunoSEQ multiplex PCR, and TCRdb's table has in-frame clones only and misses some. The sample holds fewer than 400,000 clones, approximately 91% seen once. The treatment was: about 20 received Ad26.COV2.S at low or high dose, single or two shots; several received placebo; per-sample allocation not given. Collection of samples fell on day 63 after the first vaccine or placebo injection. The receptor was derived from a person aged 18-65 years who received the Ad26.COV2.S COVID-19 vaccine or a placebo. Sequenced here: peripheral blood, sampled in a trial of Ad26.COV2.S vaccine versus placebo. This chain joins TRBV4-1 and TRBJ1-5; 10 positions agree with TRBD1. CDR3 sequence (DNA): TGCGCCAGCAGCCCCGACAGGGGGCGTTCCATAAGCCAGCCCCAGCATTTT. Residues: CASSPDRGRSISQPQHF.